The TCR beta chain under discussion was sequenced for a study of beta chain features in type 1 diabetes. Germline V lookup: CDR1 LNHDA, CDR2 SQIVND (reference sequence). The V and J ends lost 5 bases and 0 bases respectively, with 16 bases between them. The CDR3 covers 16 residues. Study-wide findings and caveats: In every one of the four CD4+ subsets, TCRB CDR3s were moderately but significantly shorter in Type 1 diabetes patients. In comparison with healthy donors, patients had naive, central memory and Treg TCRB repertoires that appeared more similar.

A single heparinised draw of roughly 110 mL on average was taken per donor. Using CD45RO/CCR7/CD25/CD127/CD95/CD27, CD4+ naive, central memory, regulatory and stem cell-like memory cells were sorted. Only one count was recorded for this clone. Its antigen is as yet unknown. Expressed TCRB transcripts were sequenced, since all the RNA that had been isolated was reverse transcribed. Naive, central memory and regulatory T cell samples yielded around 3.5 million reads on average. Produced via immunoSEQ multiplex PCR; TCRdb's table is partial and in-frame only. Among about 650,000 clones listed, around 12% were seen once.

The TCR was taken from a man aged 25 to 45 with type 1 diabetes. The chain recombines TRBV19 with TRBJ1-1; D is perhaps TRBD1 (5 bases). The sample taken for sequencing was naive CD4+ T cells from blood. CDR3 residues: CASSWGRGRMNTEAFF. The CDR3 DNA is TGTGCCAGTAGTTGGGGGAGGGGCAGGATGAACACTGAAGCTTTCTTT.